The rows below give T cell receptor beta chains drawn from one sample of a study of blood T cell repertoires in COVID-19. The method was immunoSEQ multiplex PCR; TCRdb's version includes in-frame clones alone and lacks a portion of them. Of roughly 200,000 clones listed, 80% to 90% are singletons. Sequenced material: PBMCs or T cells enriched from blood (not recorded which). The receptors shown here come from a man aged 30 to 45 who had recovered from COVID-19. Each CDR3 is given with its conserved first and last residue. Fields, in order: clone size, V gene, D gene, J gene, CDR3 DNA, CDR3 protein. The D gene is left open where the match is weak. Some rows mark clone size as missing; the rest say once, few, many or name a class of expanded clone.

>once|TRBV28|.|TRBJ2-2
TGTGCCAGCAGTCCCCCCTGGGTAGCGGTGAACGGGGAGCTGTTTTTT
CASSPPWVAVNGELFF
>.|TRBV28|TRBD2|TRBJ2-1
TGTGCCAGCAGTTTACCGACTAGCGGGAGCAATGAGCAGTTCTTC
CASSLPTSGSNEQFF
>once|TRBV4-3|TRBD2|TRBJ2-2
TGCGCCAGCAGCCAGAGCGGGGGGGCACGCACCGGGGAGCTGTTTTTT
CASSQSGGARTGELFF
>once|TRBV20-1|.|TRBJ2-5
TGCAGTGCTAGTTCTGCGGCCGGGGGAGAGGAGACCCAGTACTTC
CSASSAAGGEETQYF
>.|TRBV7-2|.|TRBJ2-1
TGTGCCAGCAGCACTCACGGGAACAATGAGCAGTTCTTC
CASSTHGNNEQFF
>.|TRBV10-3|TRBD1|TRBJ2-6
TGTGCCATCAGAGGACAGGTTATCCTGGGCGGGGCCAACGTCCTGACTTTC
CAIRGQVILGGANVLTF
>.|TRBV11-2|TRBD1|TRBJ2-5
TGTGCCAGCAGCTTAGCAGGGGGCGGAGAGACCCAGTACTTC
CASSLAGGGETQYF
>.|TRBV5-6|.|TRBJ1-1
TGTGCCAGCAGCTGGGGACAACCCAACACTGAAGCTTTCTTT
CASSWGQPNTEAFF
>.|TRBV19|.|TRBJ1-5
TGTGCCAGTACCCCATCGACAGCTTATAGCAATCAGCCCCAGCATTTT
CASTPSTAYSNQPQHF
>.|TRBV28|.|TRBJ2-2
TGTGCCAGCAGTTTAGGCAGGGATACCGGGGAGCTGTTTTTT
CASSLGRDTGELFF
>once|TRBV11-1|TRBD1|TRBJ1-1
TGTGCCAGCAGCTTAGTGGCGGAGGGGGCGCTGACTGAAGCTTTCTTT
CASSLVAEGALTEAFF
>.|TRBV5-8|.|TRBJ1-5
TGTGCCAGCAGCTGGCCGAATTTGCAGCCCCAGCATTTT
CASSWPNLQPQHF
>.|TRBV12-3/TRBV12-4|TRBD1|TRBJ1-2
TGTGCCAGCAGTAGAGAGGGACAGGGGGGCTACACCTTC
CASSREGQGGYTF
>.|TRBV13|TRBD2|TRBJ2-1
TGTGCCAGCAGCCTGGGGACTAGCGGGTACAATGAGCAGTTCTTC
CASSLGTSGYNEQFF
>.|TRBV6-5|.|TRBJ2-1
TGTGCCAGCAGTACCCCGGACTACTACAACAATGAGCAGTTCTTC
CASSTPDYYNNEQFF
>few|TRBV5-1|.|TRBJ1-6
TGCGCCAGCAGCTTGGGAGAGATCTATAATTCACCCCTCCACTTT
CASSLGEIYNSPLHF
>.|TRBV28|.|TRBJ2-7
TGTGCCAGCAGTTCGGAAAGGGGTGCAACCTACGAGCAGTACTTC
CASSSERGATYEQYF
>once|TRBV7-9|.|TRBJ1-1
TGTGCCAGCAGCTTAAACCTGCCCCGGGTCACTGAAGCTTTCTTT
CASSLNLPRVTEAFF
>.|TRBV4-1|TRBD2|TRBJ2-5
TGCGCCAGCAGCCAAGGCCCGGGGGGGGAGACCCAGTACTTC
CASSQGPGGETQYF
>.|TRBV11-2|.|TRBJ2-1
TGTGCCAGCAGCTTTGGAAGGGACACCCGCTACAATGAGCAGTTCTTC
CASSFGRDTRYNEQFF
>.|TRBV2|TRBD1|TRBJ1-4
TGTGCCAGCAGTAGACAGGGAACGGGTGAAAAACTGTTTTTT
CASSRQGTGEKLFF
>.|TRBV11-2|TRBD2|TRBJ2-3
TGTGCCAGCAGCTATAGCGGGAGGGCCGGAGATACGCAGTATTTT
CASSYSGRAGDTQYF
>.|TRBV29-1|TRBD2|TRBJ2-1
TGCAGCGTCAACCCCACTAGCGCCGACAATGAGCAGTTCTTC
CSVNPTSADNEQFF
>.|TRBV29-1|.|TRBJ2-3
TGCAGCGTTGGGTCGACAGGCCTGACTACGCAGTATTTT
CSVGSTGLTTQYF
>.|TRBV6-5|TRBD1|TRBJ1-2
TGTGCCAGCAGTTACTCCGAGACAGGGTCGGATGGCTACACCTTC
CASSYSETGSDGYTF
>.|TRBV18|TRBD1|TRBJ2-7
TGTGCCAGCTCACTTCGACCGGGACAGGCCTCCTACGAGCAGTACTTC
CASSLRPGQASYEQYF
>.|TRBV6-5|TRBD2|TRBJ2-7
TGTGCCAGCAGTCCTGGGACTAGCGGACTCTCCAAGCAGTACTTC
CASSPGTSGLSKQYF
>.|TRBV24-1|.|TRBJ2-7
TGTGCCACCAGGGACGAGTGGGGGGTACCCCCTTACGAGCAGTACTTC
CATRDEWGVPPYEQYF
>.|TRBV9|.|TRBJ1-2
TGTGCCAGCAGCGCAAGCGAACATAACTATGGCTACACCTTC
CASSASEHNYGYTF
>.|TRBV28|.|TRBJ2-1
TGTGCCAGCAGTCGGGGCGGGGCGGATGAGCAGTTCTTC
CASSRGGADEQFF
>.|TRBV3-1/TRBV3-2|.|TRBJ2-2
TGTGCCAGCAGTCCTACCGTGAACACCGGGGAGCTGTTTTTT
CASSPTVNTGELFF
>.|TRBV5-1|TRBD1|TRBJ1-6
TGCGCCAGCAGGACAGGGGAGAATTCACCCCTCCACTTT
CASRTGENSPLHF
>many|TRBV28|TRBD1|TRBJ1-1
TGTGCCAGCAGTTCCGGGACAGGGGGCACTGAAGCTTTCTTT
CASSSGTGGTEAFF
>once|TRBV18|.|TRBJ1-5
TGTGCCAGCTCACCATCTGAGGGTCTAAATCAGCCCCAGCATTTT
CASSPSEGLNQPQHF
>.|TRBV4-1|TRBD2|TRBJ2-3
TGCGCCAGCAGCCAAGATCACAGACTAGCGGGTACTGCCACAGATACGCAGTATTTT
CASSQDHRLAGTATDTQYF
>.|TRBV11-2|TRBD1|TRBJ2-5
TGTGCCAGCAGGTACACCGGGACAGCGCAAGAGACCCAGTACTTC
CASRYTGTAQETQYF
>.|TRBV7-2|.|TRBJ2-1
TGTGCCAGCAGCTTACAGGGGGGAAGCTCCTACAATGAGCAGTTCTTC
CASSLQGGSSYNEQFF
>.|TRBV6-1|.|TRBJ2-7
TGTGCCAGCAGTGAAGTGAGCCGATACGAGCAGTACTTC
CASSEVSRYEQYF
>.|TRBV6-4|TRBD2|TRBJ2-2
TGTGCCAGCAGTGACTCCGGGACTAGCGACACCGGGGAGCTGTTTTTT
CASSDSGTSDTGELFF
>once|TRBV6-1|.|TRBJ1-2
TGTGCCACCAGTGAGGCCTACTATGGCTACACCTTC
CATSEAYYGYTF